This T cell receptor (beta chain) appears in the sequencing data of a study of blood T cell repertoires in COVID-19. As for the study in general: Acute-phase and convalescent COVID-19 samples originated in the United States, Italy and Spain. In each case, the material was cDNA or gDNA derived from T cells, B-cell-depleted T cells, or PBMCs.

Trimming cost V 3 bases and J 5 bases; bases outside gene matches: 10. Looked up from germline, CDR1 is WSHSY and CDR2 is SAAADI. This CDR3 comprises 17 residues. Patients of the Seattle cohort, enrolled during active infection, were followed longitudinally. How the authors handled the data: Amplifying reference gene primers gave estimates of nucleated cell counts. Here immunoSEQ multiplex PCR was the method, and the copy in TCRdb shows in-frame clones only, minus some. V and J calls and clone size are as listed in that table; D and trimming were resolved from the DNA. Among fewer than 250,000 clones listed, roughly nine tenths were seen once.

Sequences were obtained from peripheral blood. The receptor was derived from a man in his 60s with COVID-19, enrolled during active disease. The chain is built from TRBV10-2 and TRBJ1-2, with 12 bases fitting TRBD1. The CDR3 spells CASSDRGQGARRYGYTF. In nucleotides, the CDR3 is TGCGCCAGCAGTGATAGGGGACAGGGGGCCAGGAGGTATGGCTACACCTTC.